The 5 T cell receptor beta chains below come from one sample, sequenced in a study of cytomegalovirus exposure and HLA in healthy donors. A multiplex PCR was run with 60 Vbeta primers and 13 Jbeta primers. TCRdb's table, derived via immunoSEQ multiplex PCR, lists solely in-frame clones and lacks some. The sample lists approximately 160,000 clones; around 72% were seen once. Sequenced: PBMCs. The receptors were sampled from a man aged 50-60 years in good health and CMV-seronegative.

CDR3 in amino acids: CASSFPGEQFF. As DNA, the CDR3 is TGTGCCAGCAGTTTCCCAGGTGAGCAGTTCTTC. The rearrangement joins TRBV28 to TRBJ2-1; D is unresolved. V dropped 3 bases and J dropped 9 bases, with 6 bases sitting between them. Germline-derived CDR1 and CDR2 are MDHEN and SYDVKM. The CDR3 covers 11 residues.

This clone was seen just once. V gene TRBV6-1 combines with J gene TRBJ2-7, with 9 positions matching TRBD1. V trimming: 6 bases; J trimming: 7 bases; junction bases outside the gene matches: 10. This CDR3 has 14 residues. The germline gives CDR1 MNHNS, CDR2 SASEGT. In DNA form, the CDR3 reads TGTGCCAGCAGCCCGGACAGGGGATCGGGGGAGCAGTACTTC. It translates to CASSPDRGSGEQYF.

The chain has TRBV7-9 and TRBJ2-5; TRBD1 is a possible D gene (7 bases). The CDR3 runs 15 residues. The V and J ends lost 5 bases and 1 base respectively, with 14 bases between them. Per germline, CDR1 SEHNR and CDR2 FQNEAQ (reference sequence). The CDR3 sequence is CASSLGGQTQETQYF. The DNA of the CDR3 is TGTGCCAGCAGCCTGGGGGGACAGACCCAAGAGACCCAGTACTTC.

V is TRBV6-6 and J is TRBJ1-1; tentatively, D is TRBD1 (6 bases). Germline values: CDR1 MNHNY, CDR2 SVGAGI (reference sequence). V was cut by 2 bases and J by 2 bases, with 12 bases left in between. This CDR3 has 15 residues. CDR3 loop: CASSYLTGDNTEAFF. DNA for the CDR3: TGTGCCAGCAGTTACCTGACAGGTGATAACACTGAAGCTTTCTTT.

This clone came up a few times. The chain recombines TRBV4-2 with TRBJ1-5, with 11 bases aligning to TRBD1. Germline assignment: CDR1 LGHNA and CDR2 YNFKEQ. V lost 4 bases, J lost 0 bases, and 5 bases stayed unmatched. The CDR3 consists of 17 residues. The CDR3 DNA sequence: TGTGCCAGCAGCCGATCGGACAGGGGGCGTAGCAATCAGCCCCAGCATTTT. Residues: CASSRSDRGRSNQPQHF.